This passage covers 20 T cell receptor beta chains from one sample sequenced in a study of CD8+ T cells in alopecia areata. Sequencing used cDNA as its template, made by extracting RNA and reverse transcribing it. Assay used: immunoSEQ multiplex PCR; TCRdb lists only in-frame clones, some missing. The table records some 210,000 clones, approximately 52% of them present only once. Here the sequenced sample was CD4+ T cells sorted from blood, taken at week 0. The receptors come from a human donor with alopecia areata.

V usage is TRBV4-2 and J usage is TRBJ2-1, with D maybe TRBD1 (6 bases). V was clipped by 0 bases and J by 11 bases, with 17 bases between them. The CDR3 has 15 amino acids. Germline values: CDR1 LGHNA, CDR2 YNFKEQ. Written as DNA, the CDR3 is TGTGCCAGCAGCCAAGAGATAACAATCGGGACAAAGCAGTTCTTC. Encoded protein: CASSQEITIGTKQFF.

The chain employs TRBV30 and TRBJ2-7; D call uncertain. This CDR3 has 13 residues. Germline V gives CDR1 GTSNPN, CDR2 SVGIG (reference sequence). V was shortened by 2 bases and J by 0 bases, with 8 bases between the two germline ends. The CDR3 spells CAWSPQSSYEQYF. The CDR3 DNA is TGTGCCTGGAGTCCGCAGAGCTCCTACGAGCAGTACTTC.

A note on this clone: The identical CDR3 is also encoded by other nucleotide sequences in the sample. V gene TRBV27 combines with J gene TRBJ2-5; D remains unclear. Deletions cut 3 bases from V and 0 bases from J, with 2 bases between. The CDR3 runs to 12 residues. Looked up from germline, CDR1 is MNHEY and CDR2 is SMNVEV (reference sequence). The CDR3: CASSFDQETQYF. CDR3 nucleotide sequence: TGTGCCAGCAGTTTCGACCAAGAGACCCAGTACTTC.

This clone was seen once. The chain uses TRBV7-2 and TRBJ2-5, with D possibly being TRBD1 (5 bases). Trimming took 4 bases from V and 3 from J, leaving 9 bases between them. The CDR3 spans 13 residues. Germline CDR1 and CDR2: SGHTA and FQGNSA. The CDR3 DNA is TGTGCCAGCAGCTCAGACAGAAAAGAGACCCAGTACTTC. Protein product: CASSSDRKETQYF. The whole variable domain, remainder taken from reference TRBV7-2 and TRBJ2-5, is GAGVSQSPSNKVTEKGKDVELRCDPISGHTALYWYRQSLGQGLEFLIYFQGNSAPDKSGLPSDRFSAERTGGSVSTLTIQRTQQEDSAVYLCASSSDRKETQYFGPGTRLLVL.

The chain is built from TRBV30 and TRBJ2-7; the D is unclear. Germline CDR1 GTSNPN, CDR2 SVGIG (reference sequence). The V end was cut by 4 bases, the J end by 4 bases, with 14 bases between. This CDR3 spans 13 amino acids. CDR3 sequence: CAWNTQITYEQYF. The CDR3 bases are TGTGCCTGGAACACACAGATTACTTACGAGCAGTACTTC.

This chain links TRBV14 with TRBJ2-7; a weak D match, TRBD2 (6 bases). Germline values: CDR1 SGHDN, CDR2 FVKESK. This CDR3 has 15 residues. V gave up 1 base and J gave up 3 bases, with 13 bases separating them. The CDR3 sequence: CASSQVDSGRYEQYF. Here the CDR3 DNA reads TGTGCCAGCAGCCAAGTTGATAGCGGTCGCTACGAGCAGTACTTC.

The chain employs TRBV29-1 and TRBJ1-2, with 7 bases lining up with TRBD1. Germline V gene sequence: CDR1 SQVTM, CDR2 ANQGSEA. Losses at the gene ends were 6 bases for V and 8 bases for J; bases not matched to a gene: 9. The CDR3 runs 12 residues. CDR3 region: CSVVTGPRGYTF. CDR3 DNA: TGCAGCGTAGTGACAGGGCCTCGGGGCTACACCTTC.

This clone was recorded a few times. CDR3 region: CASSPYKTGNYGYTF. The CDR3 DNA reads TGTGCCAGCAGTCCATATAAGACAGGGAACTATGGCTACACCTTC. V is TRBV6-5 and J is TRBJ1-2, with 7 bases matching TRBD1. The CDR3 loop spans 15 amino acids. The trim removed 5 bases at V and 2 bases at J, leaving 8 bases unmatched. Germline V CDR1 and CDR2: MNHEY, SVGAGI.

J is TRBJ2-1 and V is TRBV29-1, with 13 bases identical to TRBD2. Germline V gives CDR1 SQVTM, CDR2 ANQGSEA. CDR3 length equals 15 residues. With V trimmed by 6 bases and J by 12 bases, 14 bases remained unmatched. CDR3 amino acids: CSVASGLAGLGRQFF. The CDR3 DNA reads TGCAGCGTCGCATCGGGACTAGCGGGACTCGGGCGGCAGTTCTTC.

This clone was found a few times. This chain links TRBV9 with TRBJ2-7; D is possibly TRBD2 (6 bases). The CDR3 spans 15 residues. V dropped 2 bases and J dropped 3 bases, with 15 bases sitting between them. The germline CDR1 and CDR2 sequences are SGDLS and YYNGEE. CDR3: CASSVAPQGLYEQYF. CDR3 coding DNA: TGTGCCAGCAGCGTTGCCCCCCAGGGACTCTACGAGCAGTACTTC. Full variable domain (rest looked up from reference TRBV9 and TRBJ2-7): DSGVTQTPKHLITATGQRVTLRCSPRSGDLSVYWYQQSLDQGLQFLIQYYNGEERAKGNILERFSAQQFPDLHSELNLSSLELGDSALYFCASSVAPQGLYEQYFGPGTRLTVT.

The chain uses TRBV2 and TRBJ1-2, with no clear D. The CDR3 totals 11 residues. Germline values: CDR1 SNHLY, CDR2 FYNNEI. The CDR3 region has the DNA TGTGCTGGAACAGTTAACTATGGCTACACCTTC. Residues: CAGTVNYGYTF.

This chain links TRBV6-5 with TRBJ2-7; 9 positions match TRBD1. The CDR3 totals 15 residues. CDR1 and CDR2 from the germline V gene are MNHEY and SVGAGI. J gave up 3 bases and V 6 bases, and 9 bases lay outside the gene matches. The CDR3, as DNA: TGTGCCAGCAGACCGACCGGGACAGGGATCTACGAGCAGTACTTC. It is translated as CASRPTGTGIYEQYF.

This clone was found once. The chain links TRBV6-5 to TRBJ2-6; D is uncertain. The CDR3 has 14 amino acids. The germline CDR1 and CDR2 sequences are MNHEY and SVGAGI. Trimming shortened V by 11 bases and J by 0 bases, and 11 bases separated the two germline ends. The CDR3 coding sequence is TGTGCCGCGATGGATCACTCTGGGGCCAACGTCCTGACTTTC. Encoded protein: CAAMDHSGANVLTF.

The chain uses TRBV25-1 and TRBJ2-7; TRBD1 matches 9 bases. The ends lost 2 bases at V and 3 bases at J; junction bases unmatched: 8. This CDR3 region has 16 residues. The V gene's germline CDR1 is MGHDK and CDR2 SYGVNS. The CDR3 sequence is CASSELWTGDDYEQYF. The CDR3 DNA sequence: TGTGCCAGCAGTGAACTGTGGACAGGGGATGACTACGAGCAGTACTTC.

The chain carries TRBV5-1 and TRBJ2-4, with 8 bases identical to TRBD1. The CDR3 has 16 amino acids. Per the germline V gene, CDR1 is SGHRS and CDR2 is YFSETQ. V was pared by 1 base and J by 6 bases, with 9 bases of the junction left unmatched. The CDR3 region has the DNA TGCGCCAGCAGCTTGCAGGACAGGGTTCGAGGAAACATTCAGTACTTC. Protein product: CASSLQDRVRGNIQYF.

Written as DNA, the CDR3 is TGTGCCAGCAGCGCTCGAGGCGGCTACACTGAAGCTTTCTTT. Translating gives CASSARGGYTEAFF. The rearrangement uses TRBV9 and TRBJ1-1; D unresolved. Germline CDR1 SGDLS, CDR2 YYNGEE. This CDR3 region has 14 residues. V lost 3 bases and J 3 bases, leaving 12 bases between the germline ends. Supplemented by reference TRBV9 and TRBJ1-1, the full variable domain reads DSGVTQTPKHLITATGQRVTLRCSPRSGDLSVYWYQQSLDQGLQFLIQYYNGEERAKGNILERFSAQQFPDLHSELNLSSLELGDSALYFCASSARGGYTEAFFGQGTRLTVV.

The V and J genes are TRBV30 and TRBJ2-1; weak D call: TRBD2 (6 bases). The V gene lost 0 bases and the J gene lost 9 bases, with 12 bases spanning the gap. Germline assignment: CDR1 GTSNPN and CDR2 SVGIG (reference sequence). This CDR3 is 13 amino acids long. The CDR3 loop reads CAWSVALAIEQFF. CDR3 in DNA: TGTGCCTGGAGTGTAGCGCTAGCGATTGAGCAGTTCTTC.

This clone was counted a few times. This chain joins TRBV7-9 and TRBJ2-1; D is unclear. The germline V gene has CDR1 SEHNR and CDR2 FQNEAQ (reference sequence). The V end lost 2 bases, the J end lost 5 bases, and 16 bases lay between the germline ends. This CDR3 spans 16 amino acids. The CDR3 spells CASSLSDMKRNNEQFF. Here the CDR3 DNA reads TGTGCCAGCAGCTTATCTGACATGAAAAGAAACAATGAGCAGTTCTTC.

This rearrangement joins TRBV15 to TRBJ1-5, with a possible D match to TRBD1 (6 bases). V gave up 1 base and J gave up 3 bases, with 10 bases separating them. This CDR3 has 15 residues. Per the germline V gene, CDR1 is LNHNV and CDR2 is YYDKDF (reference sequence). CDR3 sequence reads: CATSRVGAYNQPQHF. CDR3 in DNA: TGTGCCACCAGCAGAGTGGGGGCCTACAATCAGCCCCAGCATTTT. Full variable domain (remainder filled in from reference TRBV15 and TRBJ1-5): DAMVIQNPRYQVTQFGKPVTLSCSQTLNHNVMYWYQQKSSQAPKLLFHYYDKDFNNEADTPDNFQSRRPNTSFCFLDIRSPGLGDTAMYLCATSRVGAYNQPQHFGDGTRLSIL.

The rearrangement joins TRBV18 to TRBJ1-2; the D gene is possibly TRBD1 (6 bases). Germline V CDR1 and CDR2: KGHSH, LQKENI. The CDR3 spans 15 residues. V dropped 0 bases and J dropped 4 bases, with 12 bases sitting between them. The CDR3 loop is CASSPPWTVPYGYTF. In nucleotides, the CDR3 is TGTGCCAGCTCACCACCTTGGACAGTACCCTATGGCTACACCTTC.